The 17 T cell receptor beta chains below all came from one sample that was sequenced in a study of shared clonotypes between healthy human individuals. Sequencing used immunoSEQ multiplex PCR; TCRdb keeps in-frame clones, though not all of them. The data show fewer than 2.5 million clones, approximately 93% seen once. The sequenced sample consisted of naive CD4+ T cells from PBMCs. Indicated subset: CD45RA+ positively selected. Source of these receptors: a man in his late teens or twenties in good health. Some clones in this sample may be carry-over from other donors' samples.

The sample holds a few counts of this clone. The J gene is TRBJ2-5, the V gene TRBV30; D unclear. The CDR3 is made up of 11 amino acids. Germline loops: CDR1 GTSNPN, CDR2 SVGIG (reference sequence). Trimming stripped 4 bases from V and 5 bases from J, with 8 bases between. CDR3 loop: CAWTYYETQYF. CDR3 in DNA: TGTGCCTGGACTTACTATGAGACCCAGTACTTC.

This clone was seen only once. The CDR3 nucleotides read TGCGCCAGCGGACAGGGACAAGAGACCCAGTACTTC. It translates to CASGQGQETQYF. The chain uses TRBV5-1 and TRBJ2-5; 8 bases align to TRBD1. This CDR3 contains 12 residues. The J segment lost 2 bases and the V segment lost 7 bases, leaving 1 base of the junction unmatched. Germline-derived CDR1 and CDR2 are SGHRS and YFSETQ. Using reference TRBV5-1 and TRBJ2-5 for the parts outside the CDR3, the full variable domain is KAGVTQTPRYLIKTRGQQVTLSCSPISGHRSVSWYQQTPGQGLQFLFEYFSETQRNKGNFPGRFSGRQFSNSRSEMNVSTLELGDSALYLCASGQGQETQYFGPGTRLLVL.

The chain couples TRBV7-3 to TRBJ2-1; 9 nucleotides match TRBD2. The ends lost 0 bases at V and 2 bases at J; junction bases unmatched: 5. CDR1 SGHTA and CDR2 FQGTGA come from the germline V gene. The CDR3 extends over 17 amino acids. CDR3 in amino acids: CASSLTSGRPAYNEQFF. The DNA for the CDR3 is TGTGCCAGCAGCTTAACGAGCGGGAGGCCTGCCTACAATGAGCAGTTCTTC.

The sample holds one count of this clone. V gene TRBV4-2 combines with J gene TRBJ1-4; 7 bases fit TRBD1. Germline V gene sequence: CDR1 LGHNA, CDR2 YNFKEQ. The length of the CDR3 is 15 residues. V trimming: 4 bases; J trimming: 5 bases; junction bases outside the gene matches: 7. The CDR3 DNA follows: TGTGCCAGCAGCCTACTAACAGGGGACAATGAAAAACTGTTTTTT. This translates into CASSLLTGDNEKLFF.

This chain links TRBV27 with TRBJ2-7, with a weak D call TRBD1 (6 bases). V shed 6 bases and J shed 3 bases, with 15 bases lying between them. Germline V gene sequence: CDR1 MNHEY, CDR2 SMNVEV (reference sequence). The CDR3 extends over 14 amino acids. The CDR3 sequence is CASRSLARGYEQYF. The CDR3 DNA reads TGTGCCAGCAGGTCCTTGGCCAGGGGCTACGAGCAGTACTTC.

CDR3 in amino acids: CASSLSGQITDTQYF. In nucleotides, the CDR3 is TGTGCCAGCAGCCTTAGCGGTCAGATCACAGATACGCAGTATTTT. The rearrangement uses TRBV7-3 and TRBJ2-3; possible D gene TRBD2, 6 bases. V was clipped by 5 bases and J by 2 bases, with 14 bases between them. Per the germline V gene, CDR1 is SGHTA and CDR2 is FQGTGA. The CDR3 is 15 amino acids.

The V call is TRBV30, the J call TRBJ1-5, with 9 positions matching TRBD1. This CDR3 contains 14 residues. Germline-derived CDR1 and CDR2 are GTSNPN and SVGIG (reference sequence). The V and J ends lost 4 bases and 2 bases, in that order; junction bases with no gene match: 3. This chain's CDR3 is CAWTGTGRNQPQHF. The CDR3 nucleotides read TGTGCCTGGACCGGGACAGGGCGCAATCAGCCCCAGCATTTT.

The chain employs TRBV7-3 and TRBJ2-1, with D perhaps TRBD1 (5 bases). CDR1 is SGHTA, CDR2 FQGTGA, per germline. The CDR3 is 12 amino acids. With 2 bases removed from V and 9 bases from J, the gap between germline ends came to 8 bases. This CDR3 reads CASSLQGSEQFF. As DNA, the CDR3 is TGTGCCAGCAGCTTACAGGGCTCTGAGCAGTTCTTC.

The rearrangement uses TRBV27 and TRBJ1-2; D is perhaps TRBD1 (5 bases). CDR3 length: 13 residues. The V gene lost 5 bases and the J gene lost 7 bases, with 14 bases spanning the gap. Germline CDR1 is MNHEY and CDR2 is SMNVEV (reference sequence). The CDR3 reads CASSKDTGGGYTF. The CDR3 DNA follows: TGTGCCAGCAGTAAGGACACCGGGGGTGGCTACACCTTC.

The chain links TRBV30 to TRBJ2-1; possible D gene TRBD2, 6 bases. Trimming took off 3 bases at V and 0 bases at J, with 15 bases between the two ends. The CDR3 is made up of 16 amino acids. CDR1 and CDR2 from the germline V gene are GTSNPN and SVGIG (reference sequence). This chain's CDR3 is CAWRGLLADSYNEQFF. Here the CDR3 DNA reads TGTGCCTGGAGGGGCCTATTAGCGGACTCCTACAATGAGCAGTTCTTC.

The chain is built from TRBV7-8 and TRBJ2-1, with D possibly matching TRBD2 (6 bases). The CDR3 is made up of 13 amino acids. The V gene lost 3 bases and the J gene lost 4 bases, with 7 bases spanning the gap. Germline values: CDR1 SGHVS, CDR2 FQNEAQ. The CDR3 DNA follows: TGTGCCAGCAGCTTGACTAGTTACAATGAGCAGTTCTTC. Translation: CASSLTSYNEQFF.

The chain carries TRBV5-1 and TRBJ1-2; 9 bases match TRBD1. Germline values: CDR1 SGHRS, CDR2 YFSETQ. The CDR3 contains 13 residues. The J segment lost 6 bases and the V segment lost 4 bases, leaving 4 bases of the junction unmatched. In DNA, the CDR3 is TGCGCCAGCAGCCGGACAGGGGATGATGGCTACACCTTC. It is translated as CASSRTGDDGYTF.

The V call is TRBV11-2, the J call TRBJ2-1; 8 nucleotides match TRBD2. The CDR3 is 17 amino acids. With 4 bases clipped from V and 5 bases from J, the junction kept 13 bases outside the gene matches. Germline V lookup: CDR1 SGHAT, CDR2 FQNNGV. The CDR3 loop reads CASSYRTGTRGHNEQFF. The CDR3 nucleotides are TGTGCCAGCAGCTACCGGACCGGGACTAGAGGCCACAATGAGCAGTTCTTC.

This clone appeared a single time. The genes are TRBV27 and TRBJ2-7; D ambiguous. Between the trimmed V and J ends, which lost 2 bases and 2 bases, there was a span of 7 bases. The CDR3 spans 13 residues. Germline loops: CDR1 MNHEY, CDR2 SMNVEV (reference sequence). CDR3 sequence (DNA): TGTGCCAGCAGTTTAGCGATCACCTACGAGCAGTACTTC. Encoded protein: CASSLAITYEQYF.

The CDR3 DNA sequence: TGTGCCAGCGCAAATAGCGGGAGGGTCTGGAATGAGCAGTTCTTC. Protein product: CASANSGRVWNEQFF. J is TRBJ2-1 and V is TRBV6-5; 11 bases match TRBD2. The CDR3 contains 15 residues. The trim removed 8 bases at V and 7 bases at J, leaving 10 bases unmatched. Germline V gene data show CDR1 as MNHEY and CDR2 as SVGAGI.

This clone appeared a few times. For the CDR3, the DNA is TGTGCCAGCAGCCAAGACGGGGGGACTGAAGCTTTCTTT. This gives the protein CASSQDGGTEAFF. V and J are TRBV4-2 and TRBJ1-1; D is possibly TRBD1 (5 bases). The CDR3 is 13 amino acids. V gave up 0 bases and J gave up 5 bases, with 7 bases separating them. The V gene's germline CDR1 is LGHNA and CDR2 YNFKEQ.

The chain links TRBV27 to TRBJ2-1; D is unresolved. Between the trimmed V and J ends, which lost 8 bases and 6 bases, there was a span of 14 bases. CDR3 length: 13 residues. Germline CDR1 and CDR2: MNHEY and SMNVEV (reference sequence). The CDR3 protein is CASSRRRGNEQFF. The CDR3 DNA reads TGTGCCAGCTCCCGCCGGCGAGGCAATGAGCAGTTCTTC.